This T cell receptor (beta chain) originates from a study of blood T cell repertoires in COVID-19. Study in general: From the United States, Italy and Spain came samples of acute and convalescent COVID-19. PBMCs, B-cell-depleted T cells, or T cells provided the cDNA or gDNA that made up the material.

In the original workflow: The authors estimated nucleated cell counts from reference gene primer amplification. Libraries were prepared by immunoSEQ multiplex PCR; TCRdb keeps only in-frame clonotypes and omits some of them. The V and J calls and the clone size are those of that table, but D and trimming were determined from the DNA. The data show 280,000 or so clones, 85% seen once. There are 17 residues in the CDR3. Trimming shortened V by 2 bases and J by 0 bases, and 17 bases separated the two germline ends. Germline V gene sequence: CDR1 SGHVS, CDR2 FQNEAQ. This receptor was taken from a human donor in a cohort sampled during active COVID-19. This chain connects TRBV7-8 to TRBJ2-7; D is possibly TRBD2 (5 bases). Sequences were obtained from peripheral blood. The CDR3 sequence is CASSLWEGRRSSYEQYF. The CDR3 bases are TGTGCCAGCAGCTTATGGGAAGGGCGGAGGAGCTCCTACGAGCAGTACTTC.